This TCR beta chain was sequenced in a study of siplizumab effects on memory and regulatory T cells. Germline CDR1 SGHNT, CDR2 YYREEE (reference sequence). Trimming removed 2 bases from V and 3 bases from J, with 11 bases in between. The CDR3 is 14 residues long. Assay used: immunoSEQ multiplex PCR; TCRdb lists only in-frame clones, some missing. Found here are about 75,000 clones, 93% of them singletons; the top ten hold about 4.5%. Sequenced: CD8+ T cells sorted from blood. The sequence came from a human donor in good health. V and J are TRBV5-4 and TRBJ1-1; unclear D gene. The CDR3 nucleotides are TGTGCCAGCAGCTTCAGTCCCCTGGACACTGAAGCTTTCTTT. Translated: CASSFSPLDTEAFF.